The sequence of this T cell receptor beta chain was determined in a study of blood T cells in healthy people across ages. Study context: Per every two T cells, about one barcoded beta molecule was captured by template switching.

This CDR3 is 15 amino acids long. Germline V gene sequence: CDR1 MGHDK, CDR2 SYGVNS. Deletions cut 4 bases from V and 2 bases from J, with 14 bases between. Caucasian individuals from Russia who were healthy and aged 6 to 90 acted as donors. Alongside a J-beta primer mix, a sample-barcoded 5' primer served in a second PCR lasting 7 to 11 cycles. Each cDNA molecule was tagged by a template-switch adaptor that had 12 random nucleotides. TCRdb recomputed calls from the 5' RACE reads with MiXCR, one row per CDR3 protein. This table has about 400,000 distinct CDR3 sequences, about 49% appearing once. This clonotype was obtained from a man aged 60 to 69 in good health. The gene calls are TRBV25-1 and TRBJ1-1; D is uncertain. The sequenced material came from blood. DNA for the CDR3: TGTGCCAGCAGTGGACGGAAACCATTAAACACTGAAGCTTTCTTT. Translation gives CASSGRKPLNTEAFF.